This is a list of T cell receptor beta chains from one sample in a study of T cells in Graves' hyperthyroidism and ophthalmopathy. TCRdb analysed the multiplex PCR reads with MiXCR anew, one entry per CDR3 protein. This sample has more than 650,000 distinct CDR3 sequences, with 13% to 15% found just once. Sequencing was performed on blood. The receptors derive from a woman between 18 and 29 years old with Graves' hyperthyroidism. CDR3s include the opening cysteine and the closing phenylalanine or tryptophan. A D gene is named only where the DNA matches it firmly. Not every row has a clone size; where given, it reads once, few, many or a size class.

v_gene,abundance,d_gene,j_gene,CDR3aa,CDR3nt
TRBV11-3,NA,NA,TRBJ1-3,CASRGEVSGNTIYF,TGTGCCAGCAGAGGCGAGGTCTCTGGAAACACCATATATTTT
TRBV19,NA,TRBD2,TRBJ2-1,CASNTSGKRNEQFF,TGTGCCAGTAACACTAGCGGGAAAAGGAATGAGCAGTTCTTC
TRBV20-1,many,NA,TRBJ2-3,CSARGGSLLDTQYF,TGCAGTGCTAGAGGAGGTAGCTTGCTCGATACGCAGTATTTT
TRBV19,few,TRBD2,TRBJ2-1,CASSREREANNEQFF,TGTGCCAGTAGTCGTGAACGGGAGGCGAACAATGAGCAGTTCTTC
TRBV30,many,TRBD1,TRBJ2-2,CALIRDRGTGELFF,TGTGCCTTAATCAGGGACAGGGGAACCGGGGAGCTGTTTTTT
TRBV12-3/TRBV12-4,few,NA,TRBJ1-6,CASSLTADAVTPPHF,TGTGCCAGCAGTTTAACCGCCGACGCAGTCACACCCCCCCACTTT
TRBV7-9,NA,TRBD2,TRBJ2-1,CASSAGLAYEQFF,TGTGCCAGCAGCGCGGGACTAGCATACGAGCAGTTCTTC
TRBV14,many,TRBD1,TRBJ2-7,CASSQALLRDRAHEQYF,TGTGCCAGCAGCCAAGCCCTTCTCAGGGACAGGGCCCACGAGCAGTACTTC
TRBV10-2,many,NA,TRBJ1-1,CASSESLVSEAFF,TGCGCCAGCAGTGAGAGTTTGGTCTCTGAAGCTTTCTTT
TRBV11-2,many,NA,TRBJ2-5,CASSLSQYEETQYF,TGTGCCAGCAGCTTATCCCAGTATGAAGAGACCCAGTACTTC
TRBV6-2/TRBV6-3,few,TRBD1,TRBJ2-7,CASSKGQTAYEQCF,TGTGCCAGCAGTAAGGGACAGACGGCCTACGAGCAGTGCTTC
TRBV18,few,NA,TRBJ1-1,CASSYTVEAEAFF,TGTGCCAGCTCCTATACGGTGGAAGCTGAAGCTTTCTTT
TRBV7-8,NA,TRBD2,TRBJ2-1,CASKSSGRGNEQFF,TGTGCCAGCAAGAGTAGCGGGAGGGGGAATGAGCAGTTCTTC
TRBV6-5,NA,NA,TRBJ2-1,CASSYGSPEQFF,TGTGCCAGCAGTTACGGGTCCCCTGAGCAGTTCTTC
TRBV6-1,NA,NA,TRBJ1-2,CASNLERYYGYTF,TGTGCCAGCAACCTGGAACGTTACTATGGCTACACCTTC
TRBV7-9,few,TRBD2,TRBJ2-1,CASSPTSARYNEQFF,TGTGCCAGCAGCCCAACTAGCGCCAGGTACAATGAGCAGTTCTTC
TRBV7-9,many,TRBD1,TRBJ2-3,CASSYRQGYTDTQYF,TGTGCCAGCAGCTACCGACAGGGATACACAGATACGCAGTATTTT
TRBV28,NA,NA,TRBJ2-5,CASSLKGGPEETQYF,TGTGCCAGCAGTTTAAAAGGGGGGCCGGAGGAGACCCAGTACTTC
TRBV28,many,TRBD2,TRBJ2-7,CASSSTGLADYEQYF,TGTGCCAGCAGTTCAACGGGACTAGCAGATTACGAGCAGTACTTC
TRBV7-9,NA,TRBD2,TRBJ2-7,CASSLDVTSANYEQYF,TGCGCCAGCAGCTTGGATGTGACTAGCGCCAACTACGAGCAGTACTTC
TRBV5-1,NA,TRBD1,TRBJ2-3,CASSSRQGPYTDTQYF,TGCGCCAGCAGCTCCCGACAGGGACCATACACAGATACGCAGTATTTT
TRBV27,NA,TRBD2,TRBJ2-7,CASSGRPGGSENEQYF,TGTGCCAGCAGTGGCCGCCCTGGCGGGAGTGAAAACGAGCAGTACTTC
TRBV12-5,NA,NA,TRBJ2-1,CASGYQMEQFF,TGTGCTAGTGGTTACCAAATGGAGCAGTTCTTC
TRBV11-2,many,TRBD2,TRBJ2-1,CASSLVSGRARSYNEQFF,TGTGCCAGCAGCTTAGTCAGCGGGAGGGCCCGATCCTACAATGAGCAGTTCTTC
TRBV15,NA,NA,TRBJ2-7,CATSSPSERTYEQYF,TGTGCCACCAGCAGCCCTAGCGAGAGGACCTACGAGCAGTACTTC
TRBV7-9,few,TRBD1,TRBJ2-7,CASSNRGALVYEQYF,TGTGCCAGCAGCAACAGGGGGGCCCTTGTCTACGAGCAGTACTTC
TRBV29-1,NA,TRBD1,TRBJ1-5,CSVGDRGSNQPQHF,TGCAGCGTAGGGGACAGGGGAAGCAATCAGCCCCAGCATTTT
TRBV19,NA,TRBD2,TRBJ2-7,CASSIRGTSGVGSYEQYF,TGTGCCAGTAGTATACGGGGGACTAGCGGAGTAGGTTCCTACGAGCAGTACTTC